This T cell receptor (beta chain) was profiled in a study of human T cells and chemical hapten exposure. The study, taken as a whole, reports: Expanded TCR sets contained significantly more large CDR3 similarity clusters than controls.

V lost 1 base and J 4 bases, leaving 9 bases between the germline ends. CDR1 and CDR2 from the germline V gene are SGHTA and FQGNSA. The CDR3 has 14 amino acids. TCRdb fed the RACE reads into MiXCR, producing one record per CDR3 protein. Of tens of thousands of distinct CDR3 sequences listed, approximately 11% are singletons. As for time point: patch test 2, 6 weeks after DPC sensitization. Treatment defined: therapeutic diphenylcyclopropenone sensitization with weekly scalp DPC. As regards this clonotype: What it recognizes is unknown.

The TCR sequence derives from a man aged 35 to 55 with alopecia areata. Some clones in this sample may be carry-over from other donors' samples. This chain joins TRBV7-2 and TRBJ2-3, with a possible D match to TRBD2 (5 bases). Sequenced here: whole blood, sampled in connection with sensitization to the hapten diphenylcyclopropenone (DPC). The CDR3, as DNA: TGTGCCAGCAGCTTAGAACGGGATTCAGATACGCAGTATTTT. Protein: CASSLERDSDTQYF.